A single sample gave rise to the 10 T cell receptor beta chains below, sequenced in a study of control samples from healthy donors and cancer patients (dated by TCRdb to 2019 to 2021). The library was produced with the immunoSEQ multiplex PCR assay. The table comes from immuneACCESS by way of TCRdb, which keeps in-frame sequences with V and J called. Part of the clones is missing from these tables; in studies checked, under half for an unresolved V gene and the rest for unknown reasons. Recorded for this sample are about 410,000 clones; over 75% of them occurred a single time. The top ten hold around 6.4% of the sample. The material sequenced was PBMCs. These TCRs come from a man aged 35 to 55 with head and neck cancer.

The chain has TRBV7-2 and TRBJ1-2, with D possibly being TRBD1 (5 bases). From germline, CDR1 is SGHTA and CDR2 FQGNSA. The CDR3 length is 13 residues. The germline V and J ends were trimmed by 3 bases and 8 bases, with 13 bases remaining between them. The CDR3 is CASSFLWGDGYTF. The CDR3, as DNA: TGTGCCAGCAGCTTTCTCTGGGGCGACGGCTACACCTTC.

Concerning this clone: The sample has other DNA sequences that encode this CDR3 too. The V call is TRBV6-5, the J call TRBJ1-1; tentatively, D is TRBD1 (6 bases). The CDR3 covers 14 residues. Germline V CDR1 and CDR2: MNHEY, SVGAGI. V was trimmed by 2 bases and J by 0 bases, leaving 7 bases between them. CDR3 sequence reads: CASSYGQLNTEAFF. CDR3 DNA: TGTGCCAGCAGTTACGGACAGCTGAACACTGAAGCTTTCTTT.

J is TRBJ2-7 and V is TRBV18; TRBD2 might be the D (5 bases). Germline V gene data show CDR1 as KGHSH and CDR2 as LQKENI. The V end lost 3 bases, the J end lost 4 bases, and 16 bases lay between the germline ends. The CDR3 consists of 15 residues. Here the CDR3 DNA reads TGTGCCAGCTCACCTCGGGGTCTGGAATTATACGAGCAGTACTTC. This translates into CASSPRGLELYEQYF.

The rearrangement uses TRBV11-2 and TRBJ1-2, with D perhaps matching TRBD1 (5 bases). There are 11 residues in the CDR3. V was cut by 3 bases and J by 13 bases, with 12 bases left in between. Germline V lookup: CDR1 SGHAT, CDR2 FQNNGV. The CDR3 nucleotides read TGTGCCAGCAGCTTCGGGACTTTCCTCACCTTC. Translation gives CASSFGTFLTF. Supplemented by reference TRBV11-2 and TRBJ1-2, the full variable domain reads EAGVAQSPRYKIIEKRQSVAFWCNPISGHATLYWYQQILGQGPKLLIQFQNNGVVDDSQLPKDRFSAERLKGVDSTLKIQPAKLEDSAVYLCASSFGTFLTFGSGTRLTVV.

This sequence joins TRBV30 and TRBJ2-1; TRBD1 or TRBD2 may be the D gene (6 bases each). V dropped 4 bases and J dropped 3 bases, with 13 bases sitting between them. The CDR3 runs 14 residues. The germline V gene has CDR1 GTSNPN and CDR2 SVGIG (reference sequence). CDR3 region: CAWTIGGIYNEQFF. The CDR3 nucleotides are TGTGCCTGGACTATAGGGGGGATCTACAATGAGCAGTTCTTC.

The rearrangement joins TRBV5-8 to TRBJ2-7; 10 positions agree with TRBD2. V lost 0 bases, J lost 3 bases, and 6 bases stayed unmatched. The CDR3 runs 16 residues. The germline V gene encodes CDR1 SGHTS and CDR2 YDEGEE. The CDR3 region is CASSLANSSGGYEQYF. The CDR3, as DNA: TGTGCCAGCAGCTTGGCCAACTCTAGCGGGGGCTACGAGCAGTACTTC. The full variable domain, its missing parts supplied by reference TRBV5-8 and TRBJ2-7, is EAGVTQSPTHLIKTRGQQATLRCSPISGHTSVYWYQQALGLGLQFLLWYDEGEERNRGNFPPRFSGRQFPNYSSELNVNALELEDSALYLCASSLANSSGGYEQYFGPGTRLTVT.

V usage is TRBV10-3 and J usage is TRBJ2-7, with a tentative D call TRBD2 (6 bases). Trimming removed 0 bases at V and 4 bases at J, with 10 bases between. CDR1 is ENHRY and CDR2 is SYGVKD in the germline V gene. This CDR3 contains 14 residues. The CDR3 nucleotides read TGTGCCATCAGTGAGTCTCGCGGGACTTACGAGCAGTACTTC. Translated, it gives CAISESRGTYEQYF.

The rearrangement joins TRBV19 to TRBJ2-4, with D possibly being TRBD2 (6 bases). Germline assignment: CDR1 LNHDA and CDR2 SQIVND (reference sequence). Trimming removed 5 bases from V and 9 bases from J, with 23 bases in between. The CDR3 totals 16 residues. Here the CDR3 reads CASSPWRPGGAFIQYF. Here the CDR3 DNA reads TGTGCCAGTAGTCCCTGGCGACCCGGAGGGGCCTTCATTCAGTACTTC.

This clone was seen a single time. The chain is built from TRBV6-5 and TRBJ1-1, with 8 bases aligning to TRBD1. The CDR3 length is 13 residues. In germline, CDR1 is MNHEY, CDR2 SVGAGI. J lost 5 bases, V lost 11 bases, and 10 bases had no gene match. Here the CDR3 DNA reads TGTGCCGTCCAAGGACAGGGTGGGACTGAAGCTTTCTTT. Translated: CAVQGQGGTEAFF.

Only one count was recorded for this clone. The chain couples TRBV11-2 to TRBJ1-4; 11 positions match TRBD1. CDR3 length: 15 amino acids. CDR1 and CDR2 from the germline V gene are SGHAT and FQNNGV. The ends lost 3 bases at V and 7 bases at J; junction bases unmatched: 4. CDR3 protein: CASSFGQGAGEKLFF. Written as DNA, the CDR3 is TGTGCCAGCAGCTTCGGACAGGGGGCGGGTGAAAAACTGTTTTTT.